Listed here are 11 T cell receptor beta chains from one sample, sequenced in a study of PD-1 and CTLA-4 blockade in melanoma (dated by TCRdb to the early 2020s). The library was produced with the immunoSEQ multiplex PCR assay. TCRdb provides this immuneACCESS table in a form limited to in-frame rearrangements. Some clones are lacking; in checked studies, under half of them reflect an unresolved V gene, and why the rest are absent is not known. The sample records tens of thousands of clones, roughly 90% of which are singletons. The top ten hold roughly 9% of the sample. The sample consisted of CD8+ T cells from peripheral blood, taken from a patient given anti-PD-1 treatment. The receptors derive from a human donor with melanoma.

This clone has a single count. The chain combines TRBV5-5 with TRBJ2-3; 12 positions match TRBD2. Germline loops: CDR1 SGHKS, CDR2 YYEKEE (reference sequence). This CDR3 spans 16 amino acids. V trimming: 4 bases; J trimming: 2 bases; junction bases outside the gene matches: 5. For the CDR3, the DNA is TGTGCCAGCAGCATCGGACTAGCGGGGTACACAGATACGCAGTATTTT. It codes for CASSIGLAGYTDTQYF.

This chain joins TRBV2 and TRBJ2-2; no firm D call. The V gene lost 3 bases and the J gene lost 2 bases, with 7 bases spanning the gap. The CDR3 loop spans 14 amino acids. Germline loops: CDR1 SNHLY, CDR2 FYNNEI. Written as DNA, the CDR3 is TGTGCCAGCAGTGACGGCCTCAACACCGGGGAGCTGTTTTTT. Protein sequence: CASSDGLNTGELFF.

Remarks on this clone: At one end, the junction sequence differs from germline, possibly due to a read error. V and J are TRBV4-2 and TRBJ1-5; D is unclear. The V gene's germline CDR1 is LGHNA and CDR2 YNFKEQ. CDR3 size: 14 residues. CDR3 sequence (DNA): TGTACCAGCAGCCAAGTGTACGGCAATCAGCCCCAGCATTTT. Its translation: CTSSQVYGNQPQHF.

The genes are TRBV10-2 and TRBJ2-5, with TRBD2 identical over 8 bases. The germline V gene has CDR1 WSHSY and CDR2 SAAADI. Trimming cost V 6 bases and J 2 bases; bases outside gene matches: 8. This CDR3 region has 15 residues. CDR3 in amino acids: CASRGLVGYQETQYF. DNA of the CDR3: TGCGCCAGCAGGGGACTAGTGGGGTATCAAGAGACCCAGTACTTC.

The sample holds one count of this clone. V is TRBV7-9 and J is TRBJ2-3, with 7 bases lining up with TRBD1. Per the germline V gene, CDR1 is SEHNR and CDR2 is FQNEAQ (reference sequence). This CDR3 is built from 16 residues. Trimming removed 5 bases from V and 2 bases from J; junction bases left unmatched: 10. The CDR3, as DNA: TGTGCCAGCAGCCCTCCGGGACAGCCTTACACAGATACGCAGTATTTT. Protein: CASSPPGQPYTDTQYF.

The V gene is TRBV6-5, the J gene TRBJ1-4, with D possibly matching TRBD1 (6 bases). CDR1 is MNHEY, CDR2 SVGAGI, per germline. The CDR3 contains 16 residues. Deletions cut 3 bases from V and 1 base from J, with 12 bases between. The CDR3 coding sequence is TGTGCCAGCAGTTATATTTCCAGGGGAACTAATGAAAAACTGTTTTTT. It yields the protein CASSYISRGTNEKLFF.

V and J are TRBV28 and TRBJ2-7; 11 positions agree with TRBD1. CDR1 MDHEN and CDR2 SYDVKM come from the germline V gene. With V trimmed by 8 bases and J by 3 bases, 12 bases remained unmatched. This CDR3 region has 16 residues. In DNA, the CDR3 is TGTGCCAGCTCTTGGAGGACAGGGGGCGAGGACTACGAGCAGTACTTC. Translated, it gives CASSWRTGGEDYEQYF.

The chain employs TRBV12-3 or TRBV12-4 and TRBJ1-1, with D tentatively TRBD1 (5 bases). Trimming removed 8 bases at V and 4 bases at J, with 14 bases between. CDR3 length equals 13 residues. CDR3 in amino acids: CASGDGASTEAFF. The CDR3 coding sequence is TGTGCCAGCGGGGACGGGGCTAGCACTGAAGCTTTCTTT.

V and J are TRBV27 and TRBJ2-2; possible D gene TRBD2, 6 bases. Germline lookup yields CDR1 MNHEY and CDR2 SMNVEV (reference sequence). This CDR3 has 12 amino acids. Trimming pared 5 bases from V and 6 bases from J, leaving 7 bases between. The CDR3 region has the DNA TGTGCCAGCAGTCGGAGGGCCGGGGAGCTGTTTTTT. Amino acids: CASSRRAGELFF.

The rearrangement joins TRBV7-3 to TRBJ2-3; D uncertain. This CDR3 is 13 amino acids long. V was trimmed by 1 base and J by 0 bases, leaving 2 bases between them. From germline, CDR1 is SGHTA and CDR2 FQGTGA. The CDR3 DNA reads as TGTGCCAGCAGCTTAAAAAGCACAGATACGCAGTATTTT. Translation: CASSLKSTDTQYF.

This chain links TRBV19 with TRBJ2-2, with 10 bases lining up with TRBD2. This CDR3 is 15 amino acids long. V dropped 5 bases and J dropped 4; count of bases not matched to a gene: 4. Germline CDR1 LNHDA, CDR2 SQIVND (reference sequence). The CDR3 sequence is CASSPSGGSTGELFF. The CDR3 DNA reads TGTGCCAGTAGTCCTAGCGGGGGTAGCACCGGGGAGCTGTTTTTT.